The present entry profiles one T cell receptor (beta chain) with its context. The sample belongs to a study of tumor-infiltrating lymphocytes in glioblastoma multiforme. TCRB libraries came from RNA via three nested multiplex PCR rounds. TCRdb used MiXCR to reprocess the multiplex PCR reads, holding one entry per CDR3 protein. The data hold about 10,000 distinct CDR3 sequences, with about 70% observed a single time. Germline trimming cut 8 bases from V and 3 bases from J; bases unmatched to any gene: 9. The CDR3 contains 14 residues. CDR1 is MNHNS and CDR2 is SASEGT in the germline V gene. The receptor's source is a male donor with glioblastoma. The rearrangement uses TRBV6-1 and TRBJ2-7, with 8 bases lining up with TRBD1. Sequenced: brain tumor tissue. CDR3 loop: CASRRGQGLYEQYF. The CDR3, as DNA: TGTGCCAGCCGTAGAGGACAGGGCCTCTACGAGCAGTACTTC.